Presented here are 21 T cell receptor beta chains from one specimen sequenced in a study of T cell changes during pregnancy in multiple sclerosis. TCRdb's table, derived via immunoSEQ multiplex PCR, lists solely in-frame clones and lacks some. The sample yields around 68,000 clones, 80% to 95% seen once. Here the sequenced sample was CD4+ T cells from peripheral blood mononuclear cells, taken before pregnancy. Receptors originate from a female donor with multiple sclerosis, enrolled in a pregnancy study.

CDR3 DNA sequence: TGTGCCAGTCGACCCGGGGGAATGGGCTACGAGCAGTACTTC. Residues: CASRPGGMGYEQYF. The chain uses TRBV28 and TRBJ2-7, with D perhaps TRBD2 (6 bases). This CDR3 has 14 residues. Germline CDR1 and CDR2: MDHEN and SYDVKM. The V and J ends lost 9 bases and 3 bases respectively, with 18 bases between them.

The chain links TRBV4-3 to TRBJ1-5; D may be TRBD1 (5 bases). V gave up 0 bases and J gave up 7 bases, with 13 bases separating them. The CDR3 has 15 residues. Germline V CDR1 and CDR2: LGHNA, YSLEER. CDR3 protein: CASSQDLGGGQPQHF. The CDR3 DNA reads as TGCGCCAGCAGCCAAGATCTGGGGGGAGGACAGCCCCAGCATTTT.

DNA of the CDR3: TGTGCCAGCAGCTCCCCCCTGGGAGGAGTTGCTTGGAACACTGAAGCTTTCTTT. Translation gives CASSSPLGGVAWNTEAFF. The chain has TRBV11-3 and TRBJ1-1; D is uncertain. The CDR3 has 18 amino acids. V dropped 4 bases and J dropped 1 base, with 22 bases sitting between them. CDR1 and CDR2 (germline): SGHNT, YENEEA.

This sequence joins TRBV5-4 and TRBJ2-1, with 8 bases that match TRBD1. Germline CDR1 is SGHNT and CDR2 is YYREEE (reference sequence). The CDR3 length is 14 residues. The V segment lost 1 base and the J segment 6 bases; nucleotides outside the gene matches: 3. The CDR3 region has the DNA TGTGCCAGCAGCTTGCAGGGGGCAGGCAATGAGCAGTTCTTC. Translated: CASSLQGAGNEQFF.

The CDR3 DNA reads as TGCGCCAGCAGCCAAGAAATTAACCTACCCCCTCAGCCCCAGCATTTT. This encodes CASSQEINLPPQPQHF. The J gene is TRBJ1-5, the V gene TRBV4-1; D is unclear. The CDR3 has 16 residues. The V end was cut by 0 bases, the J end by 6 bases, with 15 bases between. Germline CDR1 is MGHRA and CDR2 is YSYEKL.

This clone was recorded once. The chain combines TRBV5-6 with TRBJ2-7, with D possibly matching TRBD2 (5 bases). Trimming shortened V by 2 bases and J by 7 bases, and 25 bases separated the two germline ends. Germline CDR1 SGHDT, CDR2 YYEEEE. The CDR3 is made up of 17 amino acids. The CDR3 here is CASSFFRKISGMGEQYF. The CDR3 nucleotides are TGTGCCAGCAGCTTTTTCCGGAAAATTTCCGGGATGGGTGAGCAGTACTTC.

This clone was seen many times. The V gene is TRBV6-6, the J gene TRBJ1-2; D unresolved. CDR1 and CDR2 from the germline V gene are MNHNY and SVGAGI (reference sequence). The CDR3 runs to 12 residues. V was trimmed by 10 bases and J by 1 base, leaving 10 bases between them. The CDR3 spells CATAEGNYGYTF. CDR3 coding DNA: TGTGCCACTGCCGAGGGTAACTATGGCTACACCTTC.

V is TRBV11-2 and J is TRBJ1-5; 8 nucleotides agree with TRBD1. The CDR3 is 15 amino acids. The V gene end was trimmed by 1 base and the J gene end by 4 bases; junction bases not matched to a gene: 3. The germline CDR1 and CDR2 sequences are SGHAT and FQNNGV. The CDR3 region has the DNA TGTGCCAGCAGCTTAGGGGACAGGCTTAATCAGCCCCAGCATTTT. It encodes CASSLGDRLNQPQHF.

A single count supports this clone. This CDR3 is CASSLSGRAVEQFF. In nucleotides, the CDR3 is TGCGCCAGCAGCTTGAGCGGGAGGGCCGTTGAGCAGTTCTTC. The chain uses TRBV5-1 and TRBJ2-1; 10 bases match TRBD2. Germline lookup yields CDR1 SGHRS and CDR2 YFSETQ. Trimming removed 1 base from V and 9 bases from J; junction bases left unmatched: 4. The CDR3 is 14 residues long.

This chain connects TRBV11-3 to TRBJ2-5, with TRBD2 as a possible D gene (6 bases). V was trimmed by 5 bases and J by 1 base, leaving 17 bases between them. Looked up from germline, CDR1 is SGHNT and CDR2 is YENEEA. The CDR3 loop spans 16 amino acids. Here the CDR3 reads CASSRGSGRVQETQYF. The DNA for the CDR3 is TGTGCCAGCAGCCGGGGGAGCGGAAGGGTCCAAGAGACCCAGTACTTC.

V is TRBV7-8 and J is TRBJ1-6; TRBD1 agrees at 7 bases. Trimming took 4 bases from V and 5 from J; bases not matched to a gene: 8. CDR1 and CDR2 from the germline V gene are SGHVS and FQNEAQ. The CDR3 has 16 amino acids. The CDR3 protein is CASSSRTGTHNSPLHF. CDR3 in DNA: TGTGCCAGCAGCTCTCGGACAGGAACCCATAATTCACCCCTCCACTTT.

In this sample, this clone turned up once. The chain recombines TRBV4-3 with TRBJ1-1; perhaps TRBD1 as D (6 bases). The CDR3 sequence is 15 residues long. Between the trimmed V and J ends, which lost 4 bases and 3 bases, there was a span of 15 bases. CDR1 and CDR2 from the germline V gene are LGHNA and YSLEER. CDR3 in DNA: TGCGCCAGCAGCCCGGACAGTTCCTCAGACACTGAAGCTTTCTTT. This codes for CASSPDSSSDTEAFF.

CDR3 in amino acids: CASSSGQGVGAFF. In DNA, the CDR3 is TGCGCCAGCAGCTCGGGACAGGGTGTTGGGGCTTTCTTT. The chain couples TRBV5-1 to TRBJ1-1; TRBD1 aligns across 9 bases. Per germline, CDR1 SGHRS and CDR2 YFSETQ. The CDR3 is 13 residues long. V trimming: 3 bases; J trimming: 11 bases; junction bases outside the gene matches: 8.

The chain joins TRBV19 to TRBJ2-7, with a tentative D call TRBD2 (6 bases). The CDR3 is made up of 15 amino acids. V was cut by 3 bases and J by 4 bases, with 16 bases left in between. Germline loops: CDR1 LNHDA, CDR2 SQIVND (reference sequence). The CDR3 loop is CASSMGGAKGYEQYF. In DNA form, the CDR3 reads TGTGCCAGTAGTATGGGAGGAGCCAAAGGGTACGAGCAGTACTTC.

This rearrangement joins TRBV4-2 to TRBJ2-5, with no clear D. V shed 0 bases and J shed 4 bases, with 6 bases lying between them. The CDR3 covers 13 residues. Germline CDR1 is LGHNA and CDR2 is YNFKEQ. The chain's CDR3 is CASSQEVRETQYF. The DNA of the CDR3 is TGTGCCAGCAGCCAAGAGGTGCGAGAGACCCAGTACTTC.

The chain links TRBV5-4 to TRBJ1-2, with 12 bases that match TRBD1. J was trimmed by 5 bases and V by 2 bases; bases with no gene match: 13. Germline V gene lookup returns CDR1 SGHNT and CDR2 YYREEE (reference sequence). The CDR3 covers 18 residues. The CDR3 sequence: CASSFPPGDRGRLYGYTF. Written as DNA, the CDR3 is TGTGCCAGCAGCTTTCCTCCGGGGGACAGGGGGCGCCTGTATGGCTACACCTTC.

This clone was seen a single time. V is TRBV5-8 and J is TRBJ1-3, with TRBD1 matching 7 bases. Per germline, CDR1 SGHTS and CDR2 YDEGEE. This CDR3 comprises 17 residues. V dropped 4 bases and J dropped 0; count of bases not matched to a gene: 10. The CDR3 sequence is CASSPGTVTYSGNTIYF. The CDR3 DNA is TGTGCCAGCAGCCCCGGGACAGTCACGTACTCTGGAAACACCATATATTTT.

The chain combines TRBV7-9 with TRBJ2-1; 7 nucleotides align to TRBD1. The length of the CDR3 is 15 residues. V was clipped by 1 base and J by 5 bases; unmatched bases: 5. Germline lookup yields CDR1 SEHNR and CDR2 FQNEAQ (reference sequence). CDR3 nucleotides: TGTGCCAGCAGCTTAGGTGGGACAGAGAACAATGAGCAGTTCTTC. Translated, it gives CASSLGGTENNEQFF.

This rearrangement joins TRBV12-5 to TRBJ1-5; the match to TRBD1 covers 7 bases. V lost 6 bases, J lost 6 bases, and 20 bases stayed unmatched. Germline V gives CDR1 LGHNT, CDR2 FRNRAP. This CDR3 contains 18 residues. The CDR3: CASGPETGKLCKGQPQHF. The DNA for the CDR3 is TGTGCTAGTGGCCCCGAGACAGGGAAATTATGTAAAGGTCAGCCCCAGCATTTT.

This clone was seen more than once but under ten times. The rearrangement uses TRBV11-1 and TRBJ1-2; 9 bases fit TRBD1. The CDR3 totals 15 residues. CDR1 and CDR2 (germline): SGHAT, FQDESV (reference sequence). The ends lost 5 bases at V and 3 bases at J; junction bases unmatched: 7. CDR3 nucleotides: TGTGCCAGCAGCGCGGGGACAGGGAATTACTATGGCTACACCTTC. Protein product: CASSAGTGNYYGYTF.

To note about this clone: In the same sample, other DNA sequences code for this CDR3. The V call is TRBV5-1, the J call TRBJ2-3; D might be TRBD2 (6 bases). This CDR3 is built from 15 residues. The germline CDR1 and CDR2 sequences are SGHRS and YFSETQ. V lost 1 base to trimming and J lost 1 base, with 10 bases between them. CDR3: CASSLTGVGTDTQYF. CDR3 sequence (DNA): TGCGCCAGCAGCTTGACGGGGGTCGGCACAGATACGCAGTATTTT.